This TCR beta chain was recorded in a study of T-cell reconstitution after alpha-beta-depleted transplantation in children. Study results and limitations: The study reportedly traced alpha-beta T cells about two months after transplant to several hundred expanded graft clones. Newly generated T cells supplied most T-cell counts and diversity one year post-transplant. For some patients, TCRbeta diversity was high at day 60 because of recipient T cells and thymic progenitors that survived.

V lost 3 bases and J lost 3, with 10 bases in between. The CDR3 has 13 residues. Germline assignment: CDR1 SGHNT and CDR2 YYREEE (reference sequence). During its preparation, the TCRbeta library received unique molecular identifiers. MiXCR was run by TCRdb on the PCR reads, yielding one entry per CDR3 protein. This sample has about 260,000 distinct CDR3 sequences, with around a tenth found just once. Many counts were recorded for this clonotype. Its matching antigen is unknown. The chain employs TRBV5-4 and TRBJ2-7, with a possible D match to TRBD2 (5 bases). Here the sequenced sample was peripheral blood, taken 180 days after TCRalphabeta/CD19-depleted stem cell transplant. This sequence originates from a male patient between 2 and 10 years old who had a stem cell transplant for chronic granulomatous disease, so the T cells may come from the graft donor. The CDR3 nucleotides read TGTGCCAGCAGCTGGTCGGGGAGCTACGAGCAGTACTTC. It codes for CASSWSGSYEQYF.